This TCR beta chain is drawn from a study of cytomegalovirus exposure and HLA in healthy donors. Study as a whole: Clustering assigned roughly 81% of the roughly 400 genotyped donors to the Caucasian-associated ancestry cluster. Overall study results and limits: Previously analyzed data showed that most TCR beta V segments were productive at a frequency of about 87% or about 30%. Among CMV-associated TCR beta chains, most appeared HLA-restricted in a later analysis.

CDR1 and CDR2 (germline): MNHEY, SMNVEV (reference sequence). The CDR3 consists of 14 residues. The V and J ends lost 2 bases and 2 bases respectively, with 7 bases between them. Notes on this clone: Its antigen remains unidentified.

PCR amplification relied on 60 Vbeta primers (plus 13 Jbeta primers). Libraries were prepared by immunoSEQ multiplex PCR; TCRdb keeps only in-frame clonotypes and omits some of them. The sample yields roughly 230,000 clones, 92% seen once. Donors likely had unrecorded immune exposures despite being nominally healthy when sampled. The sequenced sample consisted of PBMCs. This TCR came from a girl aged 2 to 9 in good health and CMV-seronegative. The chain employs TRBV27 and TRBJ1-3, with D unresolved. CDR3 loop: CASSLNGAGNTIYF. In DNA form, the CDR3 reads TGTGCCAGCAGTTTAAACGGGGCTGGAAACACCATATATTTT.